The source of this T cell receptor beta chain is a study of T cell responses to AZD1222 COVID-19 vaccine. The assay was immunoSEQ multiplex PCR, and TCRdb's table has in-frame clones only and misses some. The profile shows fewer than 120,000 clones, roughly 89% of them singletons. Sequenced material: peripheral blood, taken 28 days after the second AZD1222 dose. The TCR was taken from an adult who received the AZD1222 COVID-19 vaccine.

Here the CDR3 reads CASSRQRNTEAFF. In DNA form, the CDR3 reads TGTGCCAGCAGCCGACAGAGGAACACTGAAGCTTTCTTT. The chain couples TRBV7-3 to TRBJ1-1; TRBD1 might be the D (5 bases). Germline CDR1 and CDR2: SGHTA and FQGTGA. Trimming stripped 5 bases from V and 1 base from J, with 8 bases between. There are 13 residues in the CDR3.